Detailed here is one T cell receptor beta chain. Libraries were prepared by immunoSEQ multiplex PCR; TCRdb keeps only in-frame clonotypes and omits some of them. The table includes roughly 140,000 clones, 93% detected once. The record originates from a study of T cell responses to AZD1222 COVID-19 vaccine. This sequence originates from an adult in good health. The source material was peripheral blood, sampled on day 0 of AZD1222 vaccination.

The CDR3 loop is CASSKDRGINQPQHF. The CDR3 nucleotides are TGTGCCAGCAGTAAGGACAGGGGGATCAATCAGCCCCAGCATTTT. This rearrangement joins TRBV6-2 or TRBV6-3 to TRBJ1-5, with TRBD1 matching over 10 bases. V lost 5 bases and J lost 3; bases outside the gene matches: 4. The CDR3 has 15 amino acids. Looked up from germline, CDR1 is MNHEY and CDR2 is SVGEGT.